One sample yielded the 18 T cell receptor beta chains listed below, sequenced in a study of Graves' ophthalmopathy and Graves' hyperthyroidism (dated by TCRdb to the late 2010s). The sample was run on an Illumina HiSeq 2000. For repertoire sequencing, the TCR beta CDR3 regions were amplified from RNA transcripts. A first-round RT-PCR used HTBI primers with the Qiagen OneStep RT-PCR kit, followed by a second-round multiplex PCR, size selection and purification. The raw public reads went through TCRdb reprocessing: fastp at Q25, MiXCR clone calling, in-frame beta chains kept. Entries that share a CDR3 protein sequence are merged under the most common genes and DNA. Across this sample there are hundreds of thousands of distinct CDR3 sequences, with over 40% seen only once. The leading ten clones occupy roughly 3.5% of the sample. Sequenced: peripheral blood. These TCRs come from an adult man with Graves' ophthalmopathy.

V is TRBV29-1 and J is TRBJ1-1; maybe TRBD1 (5 bases). The germline V gene has CDR1 SQVTM and CDR2 ANQGSEA. Trimming shortened V by 8 bases and J by 4 bases, and 17 bases separated the two germline ends. The CDR3 is 13 amino acids. The CDR3 region has the DNA TGCAGCAGCCAATACCGAGGGGTCACTGAAGCTTTCTTT. Translating it yields CSSQYRGVTEAFF.

The rearrangement links TRBV6-5 to TRBJ1-1, with 9 bases aligning to TRBD1. J lost 0 bases, V lost 0 bases, and 5 bases had no gene match. Germline CDR1 and CDR2: MNHEY and SVGAGI. There are 17 residues in the CDR3. The CDR3 sequence: CASSYSGTGSMNTEAFF. CDR3 DNA: TGTGCCAGCAGTTACTCCGGGACAGGGTCCATGAACACTGAAGCTTTCTTT.

The genes are TRBV7-2 and TRBJ2-6, with D possibly matching TRBD1 (5 bases). The ends were cut back, 1 base at V and 4 bases at J, with 8 bases in the middle. Germline CDR1 and CDR2: SGHTA and FQGNSA. The CDR3 is 15 amino acids. For the CDR3, the DNA is TGTGCCAGCAGCTTAGAGGGGCTCGGGGCCAACGTCCTGACTTTC. Its protein is CASSLEGLGANVLTF. Full variable domain (outside the CDR3, taken from reference TRBV7-2 and TRBJ2-6): GAGVSQSPSNKVTEKGKDVELRCDPISGHTALYWYRQSLGQGLEFLIYFQGNSAPDKSGLPSDRFSAERTGGSVSTLTIQRTQQEDSAVYLCASSLEGLGANVLTFGAGSRLTVL.

This clonotype was seen ten or more times. The chain recombines TRBV7-9 with TRBJ1-2; D call uncertain. CDR1 and CDR2 from the germline V gene are SEHNR and FQNEAQ (reference sequence). The CDR3 loop spans 17 amino acids. V lost 5 bases and J 0 bases, leaving 19 bases between the germline ends. CDR3 nucleotide sequence: TGTGCCAGCAGCGACGAGCCCGGGTCAGGTCCTAACTATGGCTACACCTTC. Its translation: CASSDEPGSGPNYGYTF. Supplemented by reference TRBV7-9 and TRBJ1-2, the full variable domain reads DTGVSQNPRHKITKRGQNVTFRCDPISEHNRLYWYRQTLGQGPEFLTYFQNEAQLEKSRLLSDRFSAERPKGSFSTLEIQRTEQGDSAMYLCASSDEPGSGPNYGYTFGSGTRLTVV.

About this clonotype: It may be a read error: a sequence one base away is much more abundant. The V and J genes are TRBV19 and TRBJ1-1, with no clear D. This CDR3 region has 12 residues. The germline gives CDR1 LNHDA, CDR2 SQIVND (reference sequence). In nucleotides, the CDR3 is TGTGCCGGTAGTATAAGTAACACTGAAGCTTTCTTT. This encodes CAGSISNTEAFF.

This clonotype was recorded at least ten times. The chain links TRBV9 to TRBJ2-5; tentatively, D is TRBD1 (5 bases). Trimming took off 3 bases at V and 5 bases at J, with 14 bases between the two ends. Germline loops: CDR1 SGDLS, CDR2 YYNGEE. This CDR3 comprises 14 residues. The chain's CDR3 is CASSASQGDETQYF. CDR3 sequence (DNA): TGTGCCAGCAGCGCGTCGCAGGGCGATGAGACCCAGTACTTC. The whole variable domain, remainder taken from reference TRBV9 and TRBJ2-5, is DSGVTQTPKHLITATGQRVTLRCSPRSGDLSVYWYQQSLDQGLQFLIQYYNGEERAKGNILERFSAQQFPDLHSELNLSSLELGDSALYFCASSASQGDETQYFGPGTRLLVL.

This clonotype was picked up many times. The chain uses TRBV27 and TRBJ1-2, with 8 bases fitting TRBD1. CDR3 size: 14 residues. The germline gives CDR1 MNHEY, CDR2 SMNVEV (reference sequence). V gave up 4 bases and J gave up 5 bases; unmatched junction bases: 6. The CDR3 loop reads CASSSTGVDYGYTF. CDR3 nucleotide sequence: TGTGCCAGCAGTTCGACAGGGGTAGATTATGGCTACACCTTC.

This clonotype was recorded a few times. This chain links TRBV5-1 with TRBJ2-3, with 7 bases matching TRBD2. J lost 0 bases, V lost 5 bases, and 6 bases had no gene match. This CDR3 is 15 amino acids long. Germline V gene lookup returns CDR1 SGHRS and CDR2 YFSETQ. CDR3 sequence: CASSRTGGSTDTQYF. The CDR3 DNA reads TGCGCCAGCAGTCGGACGGGGGGTAGCACAGATACGCAGTATTTT.

This clonotype was observed at least ten times. The chain recombines TRBV25-1 with TRBJ1-2, with TRBD1 as a possible D gene (6 bases). The CDR3 covers 17 residues. The V gene lost 8 bases and the J gene lost 0 bases, with 22 bases spanning the gap. CDR1 and CDR2 (germline): MGHDK, SYGVNS. CDR3 bases: TGTGCCAGCTACGGAGGAGGGGGGCGCCGATCTAACTATGGCTACACCTTC. Its translation is CASYGGGGRRSNYGYTF.

Ten or more counts support this clonotype. This chain connects TRBV7-9 to TRBJ2-7; the D is unclear. The CDR3 contains 12 residues. Germline CDR1 SEHNR, CDR2 FQNEAQ (reference sequence). Trimming pared 3 bases from V and 6 bases from J, leaving 9 bases between. The CDR3 nucleotides read TGTGCCAGCAGCTTCGTAGGGCCCGAGCAGTACTTC. Translation: CASSFVGPEQYF.

In this sample, this clonotype turned up many times. The chain combines TRBV5-1 with TRBJ1-1, with TRBD1 matching over 8 bases. CDR3 length equals 15 residues. In germline, CDR1 is SGHRS, CDR2 YFSETQ. The trim removed 1 base at V and 4 bases at J, leaving 6 bases unmatched. The CDR3 sequence is CASSLRAQGGTEAFF. The CDR3 DNA reads as TGCGCCAGCAGCTTGAGAGCACAGGGGGGCACTGAAGCTTTCTTT.

As concerns this clonotype: The junction departs from germline at one end; a sequencing error may be responsible. V gene TRBV19 combines with J gene TRBJ1-1; D is undetermined. Germline V gene sequence: CDR1 LNHDA, CDR2 SQIVND (reference sequence). This CDR3 is built from 14 residues. The CDR3 region is CASTSYKEGTEASF. The CDR3 DNA reads TGTGCCAGTACCTCATACAAGGAGGGCACTGAGGCTTCCTTT.

J is TRBJ2-7 and V is TRBV7-9, with 9 bases identical to TRBD1. V was pared by 6 bases and J by 6 bases, with 12 bases of the junction left unmatched. This CDR3 comprises 15 residues. Germline V gene data show CDR1 as SEHNR and CDR2 as FQNEAQ (reference sequence). Written as DNA, the CDR3 is TGTGCCAGCAGTTTCTCCTGGGACAGGGTTGCCGAGCAGTACTTC. Amino acid sequence: CASSFSWDRVAEQYF.

The chain recombines TRBV7-2 with TRBJ2-7; D not certain. Germline CDR1 and CDR2: SGHTA and FQGNSA. Between the trimmed V and J ends, which lost 5 bases and 1 base, there was a span of 12 bases. The CDR3 is 14 amino acids. The chain's CDR3 is CASSVRTDSYEQYF. The CDR3 DNA is TGTGCCAGCAGCGTTCGGACCGATTCCTACGAGCAGTACTTC.

The sample holds many counts of this clonotype. V usage is TRBV5-1 and J usage is TRBJ1-2; TRBD1 aligns across 9 bases. The CDR3 has 13 amino acids. Germline trimming cut 4 bases from V and 6 bases from J; bases unmatched to any gene: 4. The germline V gene has CDR1 SGHRS and CDR2 YFSETQ. CDR3 coding DNA: TGCGCCAGCAGCCTAACAGGGGGCAATGGCTACACCTTC. Its protein is CASSLTGGNGYTF.

The chain links TRBV5-6 to TRBJ2-6; D ambiguous. The CDR3 totals 16 residues. The germline V gene encodes CDR1 SGHDT and CDR2 YYEEEE. V dropped 2 bases and J dropped 1 base, with 10 bases sitting between them. CDR3 residues: CASSLILDSGANVLTF. CDR3 in DNA: TGTGCCAGCAGCTTAATCCTCGATTCTGGGGCCAACGTCCTGACTTTC. Using reference TRBV5-6 and TRBJ2-6 for the parts outside the CDR3, the full variable domain is DAGVTQSPTHLIKTRGQQVTLRCSPKSGHDTVSWYQQALGQGPQFIFQYYEEEERQRGNFPDRFSGHQFPNYSSELNVNALLLGDSALYLCASSLILDSGANVLTFGAGSRLTVL.

The chain is built from TRBV7-2 and TRBJ2-5; TRBD1 matches at 7 bases. The V gene end was trimmed by 1 base and the J gene end by 6 bases; junction bases not matched to a gene: 8. Germline lookup yields CDR1 SGHTA and CDR2 FQGNSA. CDR3 size: 15 residues. The CDR3 loop reads CASSLVSQGWKTQYF. CDR3 bases: TGTGCCAGCAGCTTAGTATCACAGGGGTGGAAGACCCAGTACTTC. The full variable domain, completed using reference TRBV7-2 and TRBJ2-5, is GAGVSQSPSNKVTEKGKDVELRCDPISGHTALYWYRQSLGQGLEFLIYFQGNSAPDKSGLPSDRFSAERTGGSVSTLTIQRTQQEDSAVYLCASSLVSQGWKTQYFGPGTRLLVL.

This clonotype occurred once. The chain's CDR3 is CASSEGQGARGYGYTF. The CDR3, as DNA: TGTGCCAGCAGCGAGGGACAGGGGGCGCGCGGCTATGGCTACACCTTC. The chain links TRBV7-9 to TRBJ1-2, with 12 bases identical to TRBD1. J gave up 4 bases and V 5 bases, and 8 bases lay outside the gene matches. Germline CDR1 and CDR2: SEHNR and FQNEAQ (reference sequence). This CDR3 has 16 residues. Complete variable domain (other parts from reference TRBV7-9 and TRBJ1-2): DTGVSQNPRHKITKRGQNVTFRCDPISEHNRLYWYRQTLGQGPEFLTYFQNEAQLEKSRLLSDRFSAERPKGSFSTLEIQRTEQGDSAMYLCASSEGQGARGYGYTFGSGTRLTVV.